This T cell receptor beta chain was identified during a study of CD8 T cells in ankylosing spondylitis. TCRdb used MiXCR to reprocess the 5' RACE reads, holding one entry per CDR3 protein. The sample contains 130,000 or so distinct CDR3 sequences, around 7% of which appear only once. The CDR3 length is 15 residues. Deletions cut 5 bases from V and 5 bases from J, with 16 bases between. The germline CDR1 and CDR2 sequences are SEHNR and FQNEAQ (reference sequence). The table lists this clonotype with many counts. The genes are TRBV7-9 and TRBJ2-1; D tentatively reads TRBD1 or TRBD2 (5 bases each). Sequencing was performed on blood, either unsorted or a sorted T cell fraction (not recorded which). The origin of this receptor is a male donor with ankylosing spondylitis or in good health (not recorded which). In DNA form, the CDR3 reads TGTGCCAGCAGCCACCCCGGGGCAAGAGACAATGAGCAGTTCTTC. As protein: CASSHPGARDNEQFF.